This T cell receptor beta chain originates from a study of CD8+ T cells in alopecia areata. Regarding the study as a whole: TCRs were shared less clearly across patients than in mice, possibly for HLA-related reasons. Alphabeta T cells residing in normal skin are also sequenced in scalp samples.

This CDR3 is built from 16 residues. The V segment lost 4 bases and the J segment 3 bases; nucleotides outside the gene matches: 7. Germline lookup yields CDR1 NNHDY and CDR2 SYVADS. This clone was counted only a few times. What it recognizes is unknown. Gene names and germline match the mouse. Coverage ceases 4 residues before the CDR3 finishes, and the germline J gene fills in the end. Extracted RNA was reverse transcribed into cDNA, the sequencing template. Generated by immunoSEQ multiplex PCR, the TCRdb table keeps only in-frame clones and is missing some. Recorded here are around 100,000 clones, none singletons.

The receptor comes from a C3H/HeJ mouse with alopecia areata. This strain has MHC haplotype H2-k. Source material: lesional skin. The chain couples TRBV13-3 to TRBJ2-1; 10 positions match TRBD2. CDR3 bases read: TGTGCCAGCAGTCAATCGACTGGGGGGTCCTATGCT. Its protein product is CASSQSTGGSYA. The full CDR3 sequence reads CASSQSTGGSYAEQFF.